One and the same sample provided the 3 T cell receptor beta chains below, sequenced in a study of OX40 agonist ivuxolimab in advanced cancers. Profiled with immunoSEQ multiplex PCR; TCRdb holds only in-frame clones, not every one. The sample yields 70,000 to 85,000 clones, approximately 86% seen once. This specimen was CD4+ or CD8+ T cells sorted from blood, taken in a trial of the OX40 agonist ivuxolimab. These TCRs come from an adult with an advanced solid tumor such as melanoma, head and neck, liver or kidney cancer.

This sequence joins TRBV30 and TRBJ1-4; D uncertain. The CDR3 has 13 residues. Trimming took off 3 bases at V and 5 bases at J, with 10 bases between the two ends. The germline V gene encodes CDR1 GTSNPN and CDR2 SVGIG (reference sequence). This CDR3 reads CAWSAMGNEKLFF. Written as DNA, the CDR3 is TGTGCCTGGAGCGCGATGGGGAATGAAAAACTGTTTTTT.

This clone was observed once. V is TRBV15 and J is TRBJ1-1; a possible D gene is TRBD1 (5 bases). The germline V and J ends were trimmed by 7 bases and 0 bases, with 9 bases remaining between them. The CDR3 runs 13 residues. In germline, CDR1 is LNHNV, CDR2 YYDKDF (reference sequence). The CDR3 DNA follows: TGTGCCACCAAAGACAGCATGAACACTGAAGCTTTCTTT. It yields the protein CATKDSMNTEAFF. Using reference TRBV15 and TRBJ1-1 for the parts outside the CDR3, the full variable domain is DAMVIQNPRYQVTQFGKPVTLSCSQTLNHNVMYWYQQKSSQAPKLLFHYYDKDFNNEADTPDNFQSRRPNTSFCFLDIRSPGLGDTAMYLCATKDSMNTEAFFGQGTRLTVV.

The chain links TRBV2 to TRBJ1-1, with a tentative D call TRBD1 (5 bases). CDR1 SNHLY and CDR2 FYNNEI come from the germline V gene. CDR3 length: 13 amino acids. V gave up 4 bases and J gave up 2 bases, with 8 bases separating them. In nucleotides, the CDR3 is TGTGCCAGCAGTGGGGGCAGCAACACTGAAGCTTTCTTT. This encodes CASSGGSNTEAFF.